A selection of T cell receptor beta chains follows, all from one sample in a study of T cell responses to AZD1222 COVID-19 vaccine. Some clones are missing from TCRdb's copy, which holds only in-frame ones; the method was immunoSEQ multiplex PCR. The table has some 140,000 clones, 91% seen once. This material consisted of peripheral blood, taken on day 0 of AZD1222 vaccination. These receptors originate from an adult in good health. Both conserved end residues are part of each CDR3. D genes are given only for firm matches. Size tells how often a clone was seen (once, few, many) or the class of an expanded clone, and some rows leave it out.

d_gene | j_gene | v_gene | abundance | CDR3nt | CDR3aa
. | TRBJ1-1 | TRBV28 | once | TGTGCCAGCAGGGGGGCTTACACTGAAGCTTTCTTT | CASRGAYTEAFF
. | TRBJ2-2 | TRBV6-5 | . | TGTGCCAGCAGTTATACAGGGAACACCGGGGAGCTGTTTTTT | CASSYTGNTGELFF
. | TRBJ1-5 | TRBV7-9 | . | TGTGCCAGCAGCCGGGGCAATCAGCCCCAGCATTTT | CASSRGNQPQHF
. | TRBJ1-5 | TRBV28 | . | TGTGCCAGCATTACAGGGTCCCGTCAGCCCCAGCATTTT | CASITGSRQPQHF
. | TRBJ2-1 | TRBV5-1 | . | TGCGCCAGCAGCTTGGATTTTACGAAGGGCTCGAATGAGCAGTTCTTC | CASSLDFTKGSNEQFF
. | TRBJ2-1 | TRBV19 | . | TGTGCCAGTTCGGGAGCCCCCCATGAGCAGTTCTTC | CASSGAPHEQFF
. | TRBJ2-4 | TRBV12-3/TRBV12-4 | . | TGTGCCAGCAGTTTATCAGGACATTGGAGAGAGTACTTC | CASSLSGHWREYF
. | TRBJ1-4 | TRBV5-6 | . | TGTGCCAGCAGCTTGGCTCACTCAGCGGCCGAAGCAACTAATGAAAAACTGTTTTTT | CASSLAHSAAEATNEKLFF
. | TRBJ2-5 | TRBV6-5 | . | TGTGCCAGCAGTATAAACAGCGTTTCCCAAGAGACCCAGTACTTC | CASSINSVSQETQYF
TRBD1 | TRBJ1-2 | TRBV28 | . | TGTGCCAGCAGTCTGATGACAGGGGGCTTTGGCTACACCTTC | CASSLMTGGFGYTF
. | TRBJ1-5 | TRBV5-8 | . | TGTGCCAGCAGCTTTTGGGGGAGTGGCAATCAGCCCCAGCATTTT | CASSFWGSGNQPQHF
. | TRBJ1-1 | TRBV7-9 | once | TGTGCCAGCAGCTTAGCTTGGGGACATCCTGAAGCTTTCTTT | CASSLAWGHPEAFF
. | TRBJ2-3 | TRBV5-1 | . | TGCGCCAGCAGCTTGGGGGTCGCAGATACGCAGTATTTT | CASSLGVADTQYF
. | TRBJ2-5 | TRBV11-3 | . | TGTGCCAGCAGCTTACCGGGATTGCAGACCCAGTACTTC | CASSLPGLQTQYF
TRBD1 | TRBJ1-2 | TRBV28 | . | TGTGCCAGCAGTTTAAGTATAGGGGGCGCCTATGGCTACACCTTC | CASSLSIGGAYGYTF
. | TRBJ1-2 | TRBV6-1 | few | TGTGCCAGCAGTGATTTTTCTGAGAGGTCGGGCGGCTACACCTTC | CASSDFSERSGGYTF
TRBD1 | TRBJ1-3 | TRBV3-1/TRBV3-2 | . | TGTGCCAGCAGCCAAGCCGAGAGGGGGAGGGGGCCTTCTGGAAACACCATATATTTT | CASSQAERGRGPSGNTIYF
. | TRBJ1-2 | TRBV30 | . | TGTGCCTGGAGTTGGCAGAGTTTCTCTTATGGCTACACCTTC | CAWSWQSFSYGYTF
. | TRBJ2-5 | TRBV5-8 | . | TGTGCCAGCAGCTTATTGGGGGCTCGGGGAGAGACCCAGTACTTC | CASSLLGARGETQYF
. | TRBJ2-1 | TRBV11-2 | . | TGTGCCAGCAGCTTAGCCCGGGGCCCCGGGAAGTTCTTC | CASSLARGPGKFF
. | TRBJ2-7 | TRBV18 | once | TGTGCCAGCTCCCATCGATCCCCTTACTACGAGCAGTACTTC | CASSHRSPYYEQYF
. | TRBJ1-2 | TRBV5-1 | . | TGCGCCAGCAACTTAGGGGAGACAGGCGGTTTAGGCTACACCTTC | CASNLGETGGLGYTF
. | TRBJ2-3 | TRBV15 | . | TGTGCCACCATGGAAGATACGCAGTATTTT | CATMEDTQYF
TRBD1 | TRBJ1-4 | TRBV5-1 | . | TGCGCCAGCAGCTTGGAGGGGACAGCATTAGGAAAACTGTTTTTT | CASSLEGTALGKLFF
TRBD1 | TRBJ1-3 | TRBV27 | few | TGTGCCAGCAGTACAGGGGGCTCTGGAAACACCATATATTTT | CASSTGGSGNTIYF
TRBD2 | TRBJ2-1 | TRBV5-6 | . | TGTGCCAGCAGCTTGGCCTATCGGGCTAGCGGGAGTCACTATGAGCAGTTCTTC | CASSLAYRASGSHYEQFF
TRBD2 | TRBJ2-7 | TRBV7-3 | . | TGTGCCAGCAGCTCCGGGACTAGCTTTAGCGAGCAGTACTTC | CASSSGTSFSEQYF
. | TRBJ1-5 | TRBV5-6 | . | TGTGCCAGCAGCCTGTACGAAGAGGGCAATCAGCCCCAGCATTTT | CASSLYEEGNQPQHF
. | TRBJ2-7 | TRBV2 | . | TGTGCCAGCAGTGTGCAAGCGGTTGGGTACGAGCAGTACTTC | CASSVQAVGYEQYF
. | TRBJ2-6 | TRBV24-1 | once | TGTGCCACCAGTGATTTGTCTGGGGCCAACGTCCTGACTTTC | CATSDLSGANVLTF
. | TRBJ2-5 | TRBV3-1/TRBV3-2 | . | TGTGCCAGCAGCCAAGAGACACATGAGACCCAGTACTTC | CASSQETHETQYF
. | TRBJ1-5 | TRBV10-3 | . | TGTGCCTCCCAATGGGGGGCCAATCAGCCCCAGCATTTT | CASQWGANQPQHF
. | TRBJ1-5 | TRBV7-3 | . | TGTGCCAGCAGCTCGGAGGGCAATCAGCCCCAGCATTTT | CASSSEGNQPQHF
. | TRBJ1-2 | TRBV30 | . | TGTGCCTGGAGACCGGGGCCGGGGCCCAGCTATGGCTACACCTTC | CAWRPGPGPSYGYTF
. | TRBJ1-5 | TRBV20-1 | few | TGCAGTGCTAGTGTGGGGTATAGCAATCAGCCCCAGCATTTT | CSASVGYSNQPQHF
. | TRBJ2-1 | TRBV27 | . | TGTGCCAGCAGTTTAGGGGGGTCCTACAATGAGCAGTTCTTC | CASSLGGSYNEQFF
TRBD1 | TRBJ2-3 | TRBV27 | . | TGTGCCAGCAGTTTTGCCCCCCCAACAGGGGGCACAGATACGCAGTATTTT | CASSFAPPTGGTDTQYF
. | TRBJ1-2 | TRBV18 | . | TGTGCCAGCTCACTCGGGGCTAGAACCGATGGCTACACCTTC | CASSLGARTDGYTF
. | TRBJ1-1 | TRBV28 | . | TGTGCCAGCAGTTTGTTGAACACTGAAGCTTTCTTT | CASSLLNTEAFF
. | TRBJ2-7 | TRBV9 | . | TGTGCCAGCAGCGATGACTTGTCCTACGAGCAGTACTTC | CASSDDLSYEQYF
. | TRBJ2-7 | TRBV4-3 | . | TGCGCCAGCAGCCAAGGGCTCGTAGACGAGCAGTACTTC | CASSQGLVDEQYF
. | TRBJ2-7 | TRBV5-1 | . | TGCGCCAGCACCAGGGACACTTCCTACGAGCAGTACTTC | CASTRDTSYEQYF
. | TRBJ1-5 | TRBV28 | . | TGTGCCAGCAGTTTATCCTCCTCTTGGGCCCAGCATTTT | CASSLSSSWAQHF
. | TRBJ1-1 | TRBV30 | . | TGTGCCTGGATAGAGAGCTACCCTCCTGAAGCTTTCTTT | CAWIESYPPEAFF
. | TRBJ1-1 | TRBV4-3 | . | TGCGCCAGCAGTAGATACTCGAACACTGAAGCTTTCTTT | CASSRYSNTEAFF
. | TRBJ1-6 | TRBV14 | . | TGTGCCAGCAGCCAATTCAGGGAAAGGTCCTATAATTCACCCCTCCACTTT | CASSQFRERSYNSPLHF
. | TRBJ2-6 | TRBV5-1 | . | TGCGCCAGCAGCTTGAGCGGAAGCTCTGGGGCCAACGTCCTGACTTTC | CASSLSGSSGANVLTF
. | TRBJ1-2 | TRBV28 | . | TGTGCCAGCAATGACTCGGGGGGCTACACCTTC | CASNDSGGYTF
. | TRBJ1-6 | TRBV3-1/TRBV3-2 | . | TGTGCCAGCAGCCAGCAGGACCTATCACCCCTCCACTTT | CASSQQDLSPLHF
TRBD1 | TRBJ1-5 | TRBV28 | . | TGTGCCAGCAGTACAGGGACAGGAAGATATCAGCCCCAGCATTTT | CASSTGTGRYQPQHF
TRBD1 | TRBJ1-2 | TRBV15 | . | TGTGCCGCCCGCGGGGACAGGGGTAACTATGGCTACACCTTC | CAARGDRGNYGYTF
. | TRBJ1-5 | TRBV2 | . | TGTGCCAGCAAGATGGGGGATAGCAATCAGCCCCAGCATTTT | CASKMGDSNQPQHF
TRBD1 | TRBJ1-1 | TRBV2 | . | TGTGCCAGCATGACAGGGGGCGCGGGTGAAGCTTTCTTT | CASMTGGAGEAFF
. | TRBJ1-5 | TRBV3-1/TRBV3-2 | . | TGTGCCAGCAGCCAAGGGGTTTTCGGAGGTCAGCCCCAGCATTTT | CASSQGVFGGQPQHF
TRBD1 | TRBJ1-1 | TRBV4-1 | . | TGCGCCAGCAGCCATCCAGGGGGATCGACTGAAGCTTTCTTT | CASSHPGGSTEAFF
. | TRBJ1-6 | TRBV30 | . | TGTGCCTGGAAAGATGCCCGAAACTATAATTCACCCCTCCACTTT | CAWKDARNYNSPLHF
. | TRBJ2-7 | TRBV4-3 | once | TGCGCCAGCAGCCAAGGACACTCCTACGAGCAGTACTTC | CASSQGHSYEQYF
. | TRBJ2-1 | TRBV10-2 | . | TGCGCCAGCAAGGTGGCACTACCGGTGGAGCAGTTCTTC | CASKVALPVEQFF
. | TRBJ2-1 | TRBV12-3/TRBV12-4 | . | TGTGCCAGCAGTTTCGACGGCAATGAGCAGTTCTTC | CASSFDGNEQFF
. | TRBJ1-4 | TRBV27 | . | TGTGCCAGCAGGGCGACAGGCCGGGGAGATAATGAAAAACTGTTTTTT | CASRATGRGDNEKLFF